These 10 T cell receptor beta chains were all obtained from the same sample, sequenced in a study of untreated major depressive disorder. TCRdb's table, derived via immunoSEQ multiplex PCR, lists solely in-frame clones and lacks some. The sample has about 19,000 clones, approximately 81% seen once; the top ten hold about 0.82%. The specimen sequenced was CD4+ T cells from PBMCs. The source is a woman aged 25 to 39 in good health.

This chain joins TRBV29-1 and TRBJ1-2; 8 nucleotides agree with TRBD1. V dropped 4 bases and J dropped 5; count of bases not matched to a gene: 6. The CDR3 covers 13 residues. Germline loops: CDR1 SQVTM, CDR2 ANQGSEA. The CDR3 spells CSVGKDRVYGYTF. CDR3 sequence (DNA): TGCAGCGTTGGAAAGGACAGGGTATATGGCTACACCTTC.

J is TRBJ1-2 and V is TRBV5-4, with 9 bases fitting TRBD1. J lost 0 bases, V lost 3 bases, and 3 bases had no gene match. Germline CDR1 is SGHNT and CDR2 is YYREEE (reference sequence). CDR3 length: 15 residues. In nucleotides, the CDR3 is TGTGCCAGCAGCTGGACAGGGGTAACTAACTATGGCTACACCTTC. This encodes CASSWTGVTNYGYTF. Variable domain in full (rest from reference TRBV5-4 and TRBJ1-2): ETGVTQSPTHLIKTRGQQVTLRCSSQSGHNTVSWYQQALGQGPQFIFQYYREEENGRGNFPPRFSGLQFPNYSSELNVNALELDDSALYLCASSWTGVTNYGYTFGSGTRLTVV.

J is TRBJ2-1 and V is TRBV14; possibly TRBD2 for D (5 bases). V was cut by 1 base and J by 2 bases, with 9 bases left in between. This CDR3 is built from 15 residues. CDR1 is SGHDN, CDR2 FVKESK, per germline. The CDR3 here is CASSQVIATYNEQFF. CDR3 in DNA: TGTGCCAGCAGCCAAGTTATAGCGACCTACAATGAGCAGTTCTTC.

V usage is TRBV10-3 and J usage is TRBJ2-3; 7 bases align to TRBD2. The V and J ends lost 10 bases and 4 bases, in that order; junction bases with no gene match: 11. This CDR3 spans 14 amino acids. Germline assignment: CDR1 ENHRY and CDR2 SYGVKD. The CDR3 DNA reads TGTGCCACCGAGACTGGCGGGAGTGCAGATACGCAGTATTTT. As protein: CATETGGSADTQYF.

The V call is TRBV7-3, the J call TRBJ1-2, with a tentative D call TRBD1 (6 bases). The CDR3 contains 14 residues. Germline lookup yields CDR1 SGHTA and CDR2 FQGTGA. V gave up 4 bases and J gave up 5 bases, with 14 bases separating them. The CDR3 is CASSSGAGTYGYTF. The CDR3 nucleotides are TGTGCCAGCAGCTCCGGGGCAGGGACATATGGCTACACCTTC.

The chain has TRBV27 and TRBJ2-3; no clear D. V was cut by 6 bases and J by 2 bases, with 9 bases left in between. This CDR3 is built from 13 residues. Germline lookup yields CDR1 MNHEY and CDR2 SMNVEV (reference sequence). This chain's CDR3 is CASSRQVTDTQYF. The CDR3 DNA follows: TGTGCCAGCAGCCGCCAAGTCACAGATACGCAGTATTTT.

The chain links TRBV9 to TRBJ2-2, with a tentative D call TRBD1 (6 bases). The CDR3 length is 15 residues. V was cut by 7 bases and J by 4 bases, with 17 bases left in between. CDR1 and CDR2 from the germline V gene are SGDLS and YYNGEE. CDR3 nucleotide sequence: TGTGCCAGCTCGCAAGGGGGTATGGCCACCGGGGAGCTGTTTTTT. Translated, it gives CASSQGGMATGELFF.

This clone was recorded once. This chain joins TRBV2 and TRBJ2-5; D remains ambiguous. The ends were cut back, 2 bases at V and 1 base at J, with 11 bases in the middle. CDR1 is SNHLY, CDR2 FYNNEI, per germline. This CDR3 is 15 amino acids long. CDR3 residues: CASSEQSGSQETQYF. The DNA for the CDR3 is TGTGCCAGCAGTGAACAATCCGGGTCCCAAGAGACCCAGTACTTC.

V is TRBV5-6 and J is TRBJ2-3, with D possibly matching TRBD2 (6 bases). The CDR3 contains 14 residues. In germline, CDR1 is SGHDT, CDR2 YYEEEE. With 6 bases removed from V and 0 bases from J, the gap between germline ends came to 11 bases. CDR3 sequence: CASNVADSTDTQYF. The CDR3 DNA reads TGTGCCAGCAACGTAGCGGATAGCACAGATACGCAGTATTTT.

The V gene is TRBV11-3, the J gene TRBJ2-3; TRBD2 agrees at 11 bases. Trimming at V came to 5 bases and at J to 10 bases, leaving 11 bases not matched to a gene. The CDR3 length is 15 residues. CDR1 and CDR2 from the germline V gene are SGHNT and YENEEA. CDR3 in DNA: TGTGCCAGCAGCCCGGGACTAGCGGCCGAGCAGGCGCAGTATTTT. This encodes CASSPGLAAEQAQYF. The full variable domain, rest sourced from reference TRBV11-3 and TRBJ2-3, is EAGVVQSPRYKIIEKKQPVAFWCNPISGHNTLYWYLQNLGQGPELLIRYENEEAVDDSQLPKDRFSAERLKGVDSTLKIQPAELGDSAVYLCASSPGLAAEQAQYFGPGTRLTVL.